This entry is about one TCR beta chain. Its antigen remains unidentified. This entry belongs to a study of cytomegalovirus exposure and HLA in healthy donors. V shed 0 bases and J shed 0 bases, with 4 bases lying between them. The CDR3 length is 14 residues. CDR1 is SGHKS, CDR2 YYEKEE, per germline (reference sequence). Study-level points and caveats: The authors confirmed in vitro that a few CMV-associated chains were specific for CMV antigens. Being productive about 87% or about 30% of the time was typical of most TCR beta V segments in an earlier analysis. Later on, analysis showed that most CMV-associated TCR beta chains appeared to be HLA-restricted. Cytomegalovirus status was reportedly diagnosed by the classifier with high sensitivity and specificity.

In the PCR, 60 Vbeta and 13 Jbeta primers were used. This table comes from immunoSEQ multiplex PCR, and its TCRdb copy is limited to in-frame clones, with some not included. This table has around 150,000 clones, about 60% appearing once. The clonotype comes from a woman aged 55-69 years in good health and CMV-seropositive. This chain uses TRBV5-5 with TRBJ1-5; D is unclear. Sequencing used PBMCs. CDR3 residues: CASSLVSSNQPQHF. The CDR3 DNA follows: TGTGCCAGCAGCTTGGTCAGTAGCAATCAGCCCCAGCATTTT.